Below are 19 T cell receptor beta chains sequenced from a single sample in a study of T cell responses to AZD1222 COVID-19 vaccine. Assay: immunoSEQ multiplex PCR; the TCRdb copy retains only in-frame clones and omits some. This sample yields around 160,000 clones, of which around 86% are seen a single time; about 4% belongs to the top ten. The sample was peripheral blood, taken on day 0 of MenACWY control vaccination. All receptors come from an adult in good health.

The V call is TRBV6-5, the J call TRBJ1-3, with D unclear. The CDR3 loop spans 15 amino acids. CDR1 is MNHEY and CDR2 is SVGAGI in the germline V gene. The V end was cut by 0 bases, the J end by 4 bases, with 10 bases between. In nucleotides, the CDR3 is TGTGCCAGCAGTTACTCGTCTCCCCGGGGAAACACCATATATTTT. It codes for CASSYSSPRGNTIYF.

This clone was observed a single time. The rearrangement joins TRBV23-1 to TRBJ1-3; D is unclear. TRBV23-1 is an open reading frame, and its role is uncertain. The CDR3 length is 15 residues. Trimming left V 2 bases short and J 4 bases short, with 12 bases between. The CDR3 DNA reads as TGCGCCAGCAGTCAAGCGGGGAAGAGGGGAAACACCATATATTTT. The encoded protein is CASSQAGKRGNTIYF.

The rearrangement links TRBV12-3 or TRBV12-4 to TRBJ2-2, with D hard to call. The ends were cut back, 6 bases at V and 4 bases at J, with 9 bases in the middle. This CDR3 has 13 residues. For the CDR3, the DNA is TGTGCCAGCAGACCCGCCGGCACCGGGGAGCTGTTTTTT. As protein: CASRPAGTGELFF.

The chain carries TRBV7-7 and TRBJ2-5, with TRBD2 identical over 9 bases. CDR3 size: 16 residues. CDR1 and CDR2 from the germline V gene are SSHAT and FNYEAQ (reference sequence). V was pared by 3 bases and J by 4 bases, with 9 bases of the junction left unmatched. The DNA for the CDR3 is TGTGCCAGCAGCTTGGGGACGCGCGGGGGGGGAGAGACCCAGTACTTC. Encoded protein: CASSLGTRGGGETQYF.

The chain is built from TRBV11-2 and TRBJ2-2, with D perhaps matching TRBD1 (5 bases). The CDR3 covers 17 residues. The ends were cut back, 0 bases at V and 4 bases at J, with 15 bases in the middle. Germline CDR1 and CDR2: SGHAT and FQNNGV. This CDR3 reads CASSLEEQDAATGELFF. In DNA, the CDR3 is TGTGCCAGCAGCTTAGAAGAACAGGATGCTGCCACCGGGGAGCTGTTTTTT.

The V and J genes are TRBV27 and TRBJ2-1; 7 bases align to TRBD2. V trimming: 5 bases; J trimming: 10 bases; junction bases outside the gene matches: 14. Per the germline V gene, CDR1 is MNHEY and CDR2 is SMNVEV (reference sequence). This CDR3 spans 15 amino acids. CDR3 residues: CASSPRFTSVMEQFF. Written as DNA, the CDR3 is TGTGCCAGCAGTCCCCGGTTTACTAGCGTTATGGAGCAGTTCTTC.

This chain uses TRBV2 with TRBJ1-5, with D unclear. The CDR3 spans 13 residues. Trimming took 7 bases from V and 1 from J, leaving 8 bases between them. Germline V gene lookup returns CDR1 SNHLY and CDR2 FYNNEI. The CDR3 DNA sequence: TGTGCCAGCAAGGCCCTGAGCAATCAGCCCCAGCATTTT. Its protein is CASKALSNQPQHF.

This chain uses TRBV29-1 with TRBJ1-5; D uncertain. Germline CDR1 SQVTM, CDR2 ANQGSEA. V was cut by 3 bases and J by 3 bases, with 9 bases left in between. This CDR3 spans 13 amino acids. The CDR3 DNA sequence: TGCAGCGTTGAGTTGGCCTCCAATCAGCCCCAGCATTTT. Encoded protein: CSVELASNQPQHF.

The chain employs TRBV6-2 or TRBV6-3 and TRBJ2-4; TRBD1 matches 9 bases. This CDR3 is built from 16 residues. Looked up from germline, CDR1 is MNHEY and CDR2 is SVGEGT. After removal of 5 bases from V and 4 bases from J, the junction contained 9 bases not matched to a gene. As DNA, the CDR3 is TGTGCCAGCAGTCTACCGGGACAGGGTGCGAAAAACATTCAGTACTTC. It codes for CASSLPGQGAKNIQYF.

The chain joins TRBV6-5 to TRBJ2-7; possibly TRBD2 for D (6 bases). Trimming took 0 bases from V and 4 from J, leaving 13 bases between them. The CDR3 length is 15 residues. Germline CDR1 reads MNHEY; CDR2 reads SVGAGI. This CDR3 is CASSYSAGRLYEQYF. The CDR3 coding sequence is TGTGCCAGCAGTTACTCAGCGGGTAGGCTTTACGAGCAGTACTTC.

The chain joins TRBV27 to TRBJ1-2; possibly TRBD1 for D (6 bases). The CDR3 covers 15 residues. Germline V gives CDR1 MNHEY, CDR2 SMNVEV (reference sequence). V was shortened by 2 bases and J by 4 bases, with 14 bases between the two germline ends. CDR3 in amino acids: CASSLGPGHFYGYTF. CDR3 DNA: TGTGCCAGCAGTTTAGGTCCGGGACACTTCTATGGCTACACCTTC.

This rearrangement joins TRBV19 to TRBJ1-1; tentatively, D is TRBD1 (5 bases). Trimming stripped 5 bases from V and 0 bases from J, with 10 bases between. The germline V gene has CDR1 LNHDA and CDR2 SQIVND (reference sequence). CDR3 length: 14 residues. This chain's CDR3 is CASSAGQLNTEAFF. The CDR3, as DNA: TGTGCCAGTAGTGCTGGACAATTGAACACTGAAGCTTTCTTT.

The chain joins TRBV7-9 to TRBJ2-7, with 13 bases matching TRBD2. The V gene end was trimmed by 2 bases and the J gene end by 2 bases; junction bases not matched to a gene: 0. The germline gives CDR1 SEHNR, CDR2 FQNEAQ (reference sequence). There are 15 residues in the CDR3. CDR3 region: CASSLTSGGAYEQYF. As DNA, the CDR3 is TGTGCCAGCAGCTTAACTAGCGGGGGGGCCTACGAGCAGTACTTC.

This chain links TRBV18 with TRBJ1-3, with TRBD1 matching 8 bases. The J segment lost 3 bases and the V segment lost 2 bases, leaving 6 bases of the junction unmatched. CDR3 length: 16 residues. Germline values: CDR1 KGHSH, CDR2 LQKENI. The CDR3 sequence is CASSPVGQAGGNTIYF. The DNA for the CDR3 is TGTGCCAGCTCACCAGTGGGACAGGCGGGTGGAAACACCATATATTTT.

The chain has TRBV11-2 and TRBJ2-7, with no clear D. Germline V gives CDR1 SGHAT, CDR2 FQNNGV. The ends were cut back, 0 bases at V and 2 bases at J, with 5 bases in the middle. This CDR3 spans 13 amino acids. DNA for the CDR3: TGTGCCAGCAGCTTAGACGACACCTACGAGCAGTACGTC. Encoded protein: CASSLDDTYEQYV.

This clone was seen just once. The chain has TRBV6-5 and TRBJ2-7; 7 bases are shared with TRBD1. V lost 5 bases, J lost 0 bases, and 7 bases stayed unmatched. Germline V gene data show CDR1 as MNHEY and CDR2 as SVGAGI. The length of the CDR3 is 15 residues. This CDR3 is CASSKDRMSSYEQYF. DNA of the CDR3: TGTGCCAGCAGTAAGGACAGGATGAGCTCCTACGAGCAGTACTTC.

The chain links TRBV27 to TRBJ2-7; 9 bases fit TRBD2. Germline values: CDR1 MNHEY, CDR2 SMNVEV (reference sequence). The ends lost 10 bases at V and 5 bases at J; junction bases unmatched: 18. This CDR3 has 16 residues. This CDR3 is CATDSPGLAEFHEQYV. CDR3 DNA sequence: TGTGCCACCGACTCCCCGGGACTAGCCGAATTTCACGAGCAGTACGTC.

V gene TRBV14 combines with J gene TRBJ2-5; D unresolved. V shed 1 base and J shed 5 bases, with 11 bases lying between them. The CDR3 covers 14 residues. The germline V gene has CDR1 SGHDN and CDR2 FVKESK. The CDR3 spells CASSQVGMGETQYF. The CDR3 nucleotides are TGTGCCAGCAGCCAAGTCGGAATGGGGGAGACCCAGTACTTC.

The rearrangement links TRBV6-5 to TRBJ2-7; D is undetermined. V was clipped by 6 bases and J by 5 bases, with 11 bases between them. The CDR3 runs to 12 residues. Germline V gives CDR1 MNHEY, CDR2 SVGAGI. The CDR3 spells CASSPTAHEQYF. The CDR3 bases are TGTGCCAGCAGCCCGACGGCCCACGAGCAGTACTTC.